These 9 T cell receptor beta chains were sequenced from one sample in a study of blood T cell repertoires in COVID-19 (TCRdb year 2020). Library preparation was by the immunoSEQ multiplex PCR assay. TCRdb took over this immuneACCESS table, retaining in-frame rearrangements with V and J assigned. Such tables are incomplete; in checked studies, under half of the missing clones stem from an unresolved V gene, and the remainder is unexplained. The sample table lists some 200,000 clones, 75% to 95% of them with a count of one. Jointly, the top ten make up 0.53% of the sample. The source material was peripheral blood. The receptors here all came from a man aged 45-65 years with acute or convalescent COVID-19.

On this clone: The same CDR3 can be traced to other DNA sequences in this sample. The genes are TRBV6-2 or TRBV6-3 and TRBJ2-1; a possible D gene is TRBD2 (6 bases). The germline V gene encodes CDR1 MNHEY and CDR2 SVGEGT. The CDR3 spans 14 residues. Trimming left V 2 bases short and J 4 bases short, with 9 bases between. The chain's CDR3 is CASSYLAGYNEQFF. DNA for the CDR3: TGTGCCAGCAGTTACCTTGCGGGGTACAATGAGCAGTTCTTC.

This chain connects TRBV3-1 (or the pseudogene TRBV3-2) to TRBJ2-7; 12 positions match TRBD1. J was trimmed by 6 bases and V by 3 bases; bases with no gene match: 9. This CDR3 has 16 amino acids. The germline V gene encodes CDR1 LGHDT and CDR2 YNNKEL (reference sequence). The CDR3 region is CASSQEFGTGGSEQYV. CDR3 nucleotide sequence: TGTGCCAGCAGCCAGGAATTCGGGACAGGGGGCTCCGAGCAGTACGTC.

The CDR3 DNA follows: TGTGCCACCACGACAGGTTTTTACAATGAGCAGTTCTTC. This translates into CATTTGFYNEQFF. The rearrangement links TRBV28 to TRBJ2-1; maybe TRBD1 (6 bases). The germline CDR1 and CDR2 sequences are MDHEN and SYDVKM. The CDR3 extends over 13 amino acids. Trimming removed 10 bases from V and 4 bases from J, with 14 bases in between. The whole variable domain, remainder taken from reference TRBV28 and TRBJ2-1, is DVKVTQSSRYLVKRTGEKVFLECVQDMDHENMFWYRQDPGLGLRLIYFSYDVKMKEKGDIPEGYSVSREKKERFSLILESASTNQTSMYLCATTTGFYNEQFFGPGTRLTVL.

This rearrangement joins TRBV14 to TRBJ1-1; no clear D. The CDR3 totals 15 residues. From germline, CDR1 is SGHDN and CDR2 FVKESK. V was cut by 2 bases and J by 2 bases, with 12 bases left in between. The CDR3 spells CASSQLGEFNTEAFF. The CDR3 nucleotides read TGTGCCAGCAGCCAACTCGGGGAGTTCAACACTGAAGCTTTCTTT.

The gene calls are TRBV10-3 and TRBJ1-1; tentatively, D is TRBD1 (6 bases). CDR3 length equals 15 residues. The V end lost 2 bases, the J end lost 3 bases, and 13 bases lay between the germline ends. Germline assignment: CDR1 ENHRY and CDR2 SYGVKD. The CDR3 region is CAISEGRGWYTEAFF. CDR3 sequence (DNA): TGTGCCATCAGTGAGGGCAGGGGATGGTACACTGAAGCTTTCTTT.

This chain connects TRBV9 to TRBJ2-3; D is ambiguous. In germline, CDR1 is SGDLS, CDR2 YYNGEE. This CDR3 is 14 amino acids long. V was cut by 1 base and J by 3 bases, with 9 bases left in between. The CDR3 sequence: CASSVSFRTDTQYF. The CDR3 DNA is TGTGCCAGCAGCGTATCGTTTCGGACAGATACGCAGTATTTT. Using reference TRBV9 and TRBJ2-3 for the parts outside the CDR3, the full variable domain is DSGVTQTPKHLITATGQRVTLRCSPRSGDLSVYWYQQSLDQGLQFLIQYYNGEERAKGNILERFSAQQFPDLHSELNLSSLELGDSALYFCASSVSFRTDTQYFGPGTRLTVL.

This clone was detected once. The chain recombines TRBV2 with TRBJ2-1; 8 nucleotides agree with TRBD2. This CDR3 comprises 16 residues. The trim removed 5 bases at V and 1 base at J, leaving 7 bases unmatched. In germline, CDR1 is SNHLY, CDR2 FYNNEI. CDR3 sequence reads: CASSRQRERSYNEQFF. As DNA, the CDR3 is TGTGCCAGCAGTCGTCAGCGGGAGCGATCCTACAATGAGCAGTTCTTC.

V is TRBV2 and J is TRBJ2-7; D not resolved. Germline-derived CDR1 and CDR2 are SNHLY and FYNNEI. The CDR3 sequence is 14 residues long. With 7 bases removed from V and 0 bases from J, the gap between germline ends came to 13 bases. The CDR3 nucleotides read TGTGCCAGCAAGCGAGCCGAGAGCTCCTACGAGCAGTACTTC. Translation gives CASKRAESSYEQYF.

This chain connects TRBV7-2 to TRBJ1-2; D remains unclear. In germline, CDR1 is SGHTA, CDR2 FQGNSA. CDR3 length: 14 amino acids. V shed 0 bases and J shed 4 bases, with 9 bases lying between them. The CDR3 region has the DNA TGTGCCAGCAGCTTAGCGTACAGTAGCTATGGCTACACCTTC. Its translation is CASSLAYSSYGYTF. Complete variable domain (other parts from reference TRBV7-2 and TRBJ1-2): GAGVSQSPSNKVTEKGKDVELRCDPISGHTALYWYRQSLGQGLEFLIYFQGNSAPDKSGLPSDRFSAERTGGSVSTLTIQRTQQEDSAVYLCASSLAYSSYGYTFGSGTRLTVV.